A selection of T cell receptor beta chains follows, all from one sample in a study of graft-versus-host responses after intestinal transplantation. The repertoire was sequenced with immunoSEQ multiplex PCR; TCRdb's copy has only in-frame clones and lacks some. There are about 110,000 clones in the sample; around 95% occur only once, and less than 0.55% lies in the top ten. Their target antigens are unknown. Sample: unstimulated CD8+ T cells sorted from spleen or lymph node cells, taken before intestinal transplant. The source of these receptors is a human donor who received an intestinal transplant. CDR3s include the opening cysteine and the closing phenylalanine or tryptophan. D genes are given only for firm matches. Not every row has a clone size; where given, it reads once, few, many or a size class.

V gene	D gene	clone size	J gene	CDR3 protein	CDR3 DNA
TRBV5-6	-	-	TRBJ1-3	CASSQGSQSGNTIYF	TGTGCCAGCAGCCAGGGGTCTCAATCTGGAAACACCATATATTTT
TRBV11-2	TRBD2	-	TRBJ2-2	CASSSGLAGGPGTGELFF	TGTGCCAGCAGCTCCGGACTAGCGGGAGGGCCGGGGACCGGGGAGCTGTTTTTT
TRBV27	TRBD2	-	TRBJ2-2	CASSTPGLAGPITGELFF	TGTGCCAGCAGTACCCCGGGGCTAGCGGGACCCATCACCGGGGAGCTGTTTTTT
TRBV28	TRBD1	-	TRBJ2-7	CASRPTGRAYEQYF	TGTGCCAGCAGACCGACAGGGAGAGCCTACGAGCAGTACTTC
TRBV30	-	-	TRBJ1-5	CAWSAGTSSNQPQHF	TGTGCCTGGAGCGCCGGGACATCTAGCAATCAGCCCCAGCATTTT
TRBV7-2	-	once	TRBJ2-1	CASSLGSPYNEQFF	TGTGCCAGCAGCTTAGGGAGCCCCTACAATGAGCAGTTCTTC
TRBV19	-	-	TRBJ2-1	CASSPSTWYEQFF	TGTGCCAGTAGTCCCTCCACGTGGTATGAGCAGTTCTTC
TRBV5-1	TRBD2	-	TRBJ2-3	CASSIRGGGTDTQYF	TGCGCCAGCAGCATCCGGGGAGGGGGCACAGATACGCAGTATTTT
TRBV10-2	-	-	TRBJ2-2	CASSESRGRAPNTGELFF	TGCGCCAGCAGTGAGAGCAGGGGAAGAGCGCCGAACACCGGGGAGCTGTTTTTT
TRBV11-2	-	-	TRBJ2-7	CASSLETGAYEQYF	TGTGCCAGCAGCTTAGAAACTGGGGCCTACGAGCAGTACTTC
TRBV10-3	-	-	TRBJ1-2	CAISELETVLYGYTF	TGTGCCATCAGTGAGTTGGAGACAGTCCTCTATGGCTACACCTTC
TRBV2	-	-	TRBJ1-1	CASRLQGLNTEAFF	TGTGCCAGCAGACTACAGGGCTTGAACACTGAAGCTTTCTTT
TRBV6-5	-	-	TRBJ1-1	CASSYGGNTEAFF	TGTGCCAGCAGTTACGGGGGGAACACTGAAGCTTTCTTT
TRBV27	TRBD1	-	TRBJ1-1	CASSPRQGGWTEAFF	TGTGCCAGCAGCCCCCGACAGGGCGGTTGGACTGAAGCTTTCTTT
TRBV9	TRBD2	-	TRBJ2-7	CASSGTGTSGSEQYF	TGTGCCAGCAGCGGCACCGGGACTAGCGGGAGCGAGCAGTACTTC
TRBV2	TRBD2	-	TRBJ2-1	CASSGATSVYNEQFF	TGTGCCAGCAGTGGGGCGACTAGCGTCTACAATGAGCAGTTCTTC
TRBV10-1	-	-	TRBJ2-7	CASSEYGYEQYF	TGCGCCAGCAGTGAGTACGGGTACGAGCAGTACTTC
TRBV19	-	-	TRBJ1-5	CASKIGNGLPQHF	TGTGCCAGTAAAATTGGGAATGGTTTACCCCAGCATTTT
TRBV6-5	-	-	TRBJ2-3	CASYPGAVTDTQYF	TGTGCCAGCTATCCGGGAGCGGTAACAGATACGCAGTATTTT
TRBV5-6	TRBD2	-	TRBJ2-7	CASSLAASGSFYEQYF	TGTGCCAGCAGCTTGGCTGCTAGCGGGAGTTTTTACGAGCAGTACTTC
TRBV5-1	TRBD2	once	TRBJ2-3	CASCTDGTSGPTDTQYF	TGCGCCAGCTGCACGGACGGGACTAGCGGACCCACAGATACGCAGTATTTT
TRBV27	-	once	TRBJ2-3	CASMQLLGRTDTQYF	TGTGCCAGCATGCAGTTATTGGGTCGCACAGATACGCAGTATTTT
TRBV7-9	TRBD1	-	TRBJ2-1	CARTGTGMNNEQFF	TGTGCCAGAACCGGGACAGGGATGAACAATGAGCAGTTCTTC
TRBV27	TRBD2	-	TRBJ2-3	CASCLTSGILVTQYF	TGTGCCAGCTGTCTGACTAGCGGGATCCTAGTTACGCAGTATTTT
TRBV7-9	TRBD2	-	TRBJ2-1	CASSLDSRLAGGNEQFF	TGTGCCAGCAGCTTAGATTCCCGGTTAGCGGGAGGCAATGAGCAGTTCTTC
TRBV19	-	-	TRBJ2-2	CASSMGNRELFF	TGTGCCAGTAGTATGGGCAACCGGGAGCTGTTTTTT
TRBV5-6	TRBD1	-	TRBJ2-7	CASSLGQGAPYEQYF	TGTGCCAGCAGCTTGGGGCAGGGGGCTCCCTACGAGCAGTACTTC
TRBV28	TRBD2	-	TRBJ2-4	CASSPGPGGRNSGGTYIQYF	TGTGCCAGCAGCCCCGGACCCGGAGGGAGAAATAGCGGGGGGACATACATTCAGTACTTC
TRBV29-1	-	-	TRBJ2-1	CSVYLSSYNEQFF	TGCAGCGTTTATCTGAGCTCCTACAATGAGCAGTTCTTC
TRBV11-2	-	-	TRBJ2-5	CASSLIVLETQYF	TGTGCCAGCAGCTTAATAGTGTTAGAGACCCAGTACTTC